These 28 T cell receptor beta chains originate from one sample sequenced in a study of brain T cells in children with intractable seizures. Assay: immunoSEQ multiplex PCR; the TCRdb copy retains only in-frame clones and omits some. The profile shows hundreds of thousands of clones, over 85% of them singletons. As for time point: blood from clinic visit 5 months post-surgery; TSC patient then seizure free. This specimen consisted of peripheral blood, obtained approximately 5 months after surgery. These receptors were taken from a boy under two years old with tuberous sclerosis and intractable seizures.

CDR3 coding DNA: TGCGCCAGCAGCGGAAGGGTATCGGAGACCCAGTACTTC. Residues: CASSGRVSETQYF. This chain uses TRBV5-1 with TRBJ2-5, with no clear D. V was pared by 4 bases and J by 5 bases, with 12 bases between. This CDR3 has 13 amino acids. CDR1 is SGHRS, CDR2 YFSETQ, per germline.

CDR3 loop: CASSEDRDTSFYGYTF. In DNA, the CDR3 is TGTGCCAGCAGTGAAGACCGGGACACAAGTTTTTATGGCTACACCTTC. The rearrangement joins TRBV2 to TRBJ1-2; the D gene is possibly TRBD1 (6 bases). CDR3 length: 16 amino acids. The germline CDR1 and CDR2 sequences are SNHLY and FYNNEI. Trimming took 1 base from V and 5 from J, leaving 17 bases between them.

The chain combines TRBV4-2 with TRBJ2-5; 7 bases agree with TRBD2. V dropped 4 bases and J dropped 0; count of bases not matched to a gene: 2. This CDR3 is built from 14 residues. Germline values: CDR1 LGHNA, CDR2 YNFKEQ. The CDR3 sequence is CASSLRGDQETQYF. In DNA, the CDR3 is TGTGCCAGCAGCCTCCGGGGGGACCAAGAGACCCAGTACTTC.

The sample holds a few counts of this clone. The chain is built from TRBV2 and TRBJ1-1; D is ambiguous. V dropped 4 bases and J dropped 4 bases, with 4 bases sitting between them. The CDR3 is made up of 11 amino acids. Germline V gives CDR1 SNHLY, CDR2 FYNNEI. The DNA of the CDR3 is TGTGCCAGCAGTGGGGCCACTGAAGCTTTCTTT. This encodes CASSGATEAFF.

The chain uses TRBV24-1 and TRBJ2-2, with 7 bases that match TRBD2. The CDR3 is made up of 14 amino acids. V gave up 6 bases and J gave up 5 bases; unmatched junction bases: 5. Germline CDR1 reads KGHDR; CDR2 reads SFDVKD. CDR3 region: CATSPLAVTGELFF. CDR3 bases: TGTGCCACCAGTCCCCTAGCGGTAACCGGGGAGCTGTTTTTT.

The rearrangement joins TRBV4-1 to TRBJ2-7; D is uncertain. V lost 6 bases and J lost 6, with 18 bases in between. CDR3 length equals 14 residues. The V gene's germline CDR1 is MGHRA and CDR2 YSYEKL. CDR3 sequence reads: CASSLNPHQLEQYF. The DNA of the CDR3 is TGCGCCAGCAGTCTCAACCCACACCAACTCGAGCAGTACTTC.

This chain connects TRBV7-8 to TRBJ1-6; 7 nucleotides align to TRBD1. This CDR3 region has 17 residues. Germline values: CDR1 SGHVS, CDR2 FQNEAQ. With 4 bases clipped from V and 8 bases from J, the junction kept 14 bases outside the gene matches. The CDR3 coding sequence is TGTGCCAGCAGCTGGAGTGAGGGGGCCGCGTTCGATTCACCCCTCCACTTT. The encoded protein is CASSWSEGAAFDSPLHF. Filled out from reference TRBV7-8 and TRBJ1-6, the complete variable domain reads GAGVSQSPRYKVAKRGQDVALRCDPISGHVSLFWYQQALGQGPEFLTYFQNEAQLDKSGLPSDRFFAERPEGSVSTLKIQRTQQEDSAVYLCASSWSEGAAFDSPLHFGNGTRLTVT.

The chain links TRBV6-5 to TRBJ1-2; 8 positions match TRBD1. The V segment lost 6 bases and the J segment 3 bases; nucleotides outside the gene matches: 3. The CDR3 sequence is 13 residues long. CDR1 and CDR2 from the germline V gene are MNHEY and SVGAGI. The CDR3 loop is CASRQTGDYGYTF. As DNA, the CDR3 is TGTGCCAGCAGACAGACAGGGGACTATGGCTACACCTTC.

This rearrangement joins TRBV7-9 to TRBJ1-2; D unresolved. The CDR3 consists of 14 residues. CDR1 and CDR2 from the germline V gene are SEHNR and FQNEAQ (reference sequence). The V end lost 1 base, the J end lost 2 bases, and 8 bases lay between the germline ends. CDR3 region: CASSLDTHNYGYTF. CDR3 sequence (DNA): TGTGCCAGCAGCTTAGACACCCACAACTATGGCTACACCTTC.

The V call is TRBV6-5, the J call TRBJ1-2; D remains ambiguous. The CDR3 loop spans 12 amino acids. V lost 3 bases, J lost 5 bases, and 7 bases lay in between. Germline CDR1 reads MNHEY; CDR2 reads SVGAGI. CDR3 DNA sequence: TGTGCCAGCAGTTATGGGTCGTATGGCTACACCTTC. Translation gives CASSYGSYGYTF.

V and J are TRBV29-1 and TRBJ2-7; D could derive from TRBD1 or TRBD2 (5 bases each). The CDR3 sequence is 13 residues long. The V gene's germline CDR1 is SQVTM and CDR2 ANQGSEA. Deletions cut 2 bases from V and 6 bases from J, with 14 bases between. In DNA form, the CDR3 reads TGCAGCGTTGAATCTGGGGGTGCCTCCGAGCAGTACTTC. Residues: CSVESGGASEQYF.

The gene calls are TRBV9 and TRBJ2-3; 11 bases are a match to TRBD2. The trim removed 4 bases at V and 0 bases at J, leaving 7 bases unmatched. The CDR3 is made up of 17 amino acids. CDR1 and CDR2 (germline): SGDLS, YYNGEE. The CDR3 DNA reads as TGTGCCAGCAGCCCTCGACTAGCGGGGCCCAGCACAGATACGCAGTATTTT. Its protein is CASSPRLAGPSTDTQYF.

This chain connects TRBV10-3 to TRBJ2-3; 13 bases align to TRBD2. The length of the CDR3 is 16 residues. V shed 4 bases, J shed 6 bases, and the junction held 7 bases outside the gene matches. CDR1 and CDR2 (germline): ENHRY, SYGVKD. The CDR3 sequence: CAISGTSGGGRDTQYF. The CDR3 DNA is TGTGCCATCAGTGGAACTAGCGGGGGGGGCCGGGATACGCAGTATTTT.

This clone was counted once. A read error may account for a junction end that differs from germline. The chain is built from TRBV6-1 and TRBJ2-1, with D perhaps TRBD2 (5 bases). CDR3 length: 17 residues. Germline assignment: CDR1 MNHNS and CDR2 SASEGT. In DNA, the CDR3 is TGTGCCAGCAGCGAAGCCCCGGAGGTCGAGACCTACAATGAGCAGTTCTTC. Translating it yields CASSEAPEVETYNEQFF.

The chain is built from TRBV5-5 and TRBJ1-1; D unresolved. V was pared by 0 bases and J by 7 bases, with 13 bases between. The CDR3 consists of 14 residues. CDR1 is SGHKS, CDR2 YYEKEE, per germline (reference sequence). The chain's CDR3 is CASSLGVGYIEAFF. Written as DNA, the CDR3 is TGTGCCAGCAGCTTGGGGGTGGGGTACATTGAAGCTTTCTTT.

The chain joins TRBV11-3 to TRBJ2-3; D perhaps matches TRBD2 (6 bases). Per germline, CDR1 SGHNT and CDR2 YENEEA. The CDR3 extends over 16 amino acids. The V end lost 5 bases, the J end lost 3 bases, and 18 bases lay between the germline ends. Here the CDR3 DNA reads TGTGCCAGCAGCGCGGGGACGGCGCCTGGGACAGATACGCAGTATTTT. Translated, it gives CASSAGTAPGTDTQYF.

The chain has TRBV5-6 and TRBJ2-1; D tentatively fits TRBD1 or TRBD2 (5 bases each). The length of the CDR3 is 15 residues. Trimming shortened V by 7 bases and J by 5 bases, and 19 bases separated the two germline ends. In germline, CDR1 is SGHDT, CDR2 YYEEEE. In DNA, the CDR3 is TGTGCCAGCGTTGCTGATCGGGACGACGACAATGAGCAGTTCTTC. It is translated as CASVADRDDDNEQFF.

This sequence joins TRBV16 and TRBJ2-1, with D maybe TRBD2 (5 bases). This CDR3 spans 18 amino acids. V lost 4 bases and J 2 bases, leaving 21 bases between the germline ends. CDR1 is KGHSY, CDR2 FQNENV, per germline. CDR3 nucleotide sequence: TGTGCCAGCAGCCCAAACATCGGTGGCCTAGCAGCCTACAATGAGCAGTTCTTC. Translated: CASSPNIGGLAAYNEQFF. The full variable domain, its missing parts supplied by reference TRBV16 and TRBJ2-1, is GEEVAQTPKHLVRGEGQKAKLYCAPIKGHSYVFWYQQVLKNEFKFLISFQNENVFDETGMPKERFSAKCLPNSPCSLEIQATKLEDSAVYFCASSPNIGGLAAYNEQFFGPGTRLTVL.

This chain uses TRBV30 with TRBJ1-5, with D uncertain. V lost 1 base and J lost 4, with 8 bases in between. CDR3 size: 13 residues. Germline loops: CDR1 GTSNPN, CDR2 SVGIG (reference sequence). In nucleotides, the CDR3 is TGTGCCTGGAGTGCCACTCGAAATCAGCCCCAGCATTTT. Encoded protein: CAWSATRNQPQHF.

V and J are TRBV5-4 and TRBJ2-2; D uncertain. This CDR3 has 14 residues. Germline CDR1 reads SGHNT; CDR2 reads YYREEE (reference sequence). V was trimmed by 4 bases and J by 7 bases, leaving 14 bases between them. The CDR3 is CASSRDPLGGELFF. CDR3 nucleotides: TGTGCCAGCAGCCGAGATCCGCTGGGCGGGGAGCTGTTTTTT. Looking up the rest from reference TRBV5-4 and TRBJ2-2 gives the full variable domain: ETGVTQSPTHLIKTRGQQVTLRCSSQSGHNTVSWYQQALGQGPQFIFQYYREEENGRGNFPPRFSGLQFPNYSSELNVNALELDDSALYLCASSRDPLGGELFFGEGSRLTVL.

V usage is TRBV20-1 and J usage is TRBJ2-5; D unresolved. The V end lost 5 bases, the J end lost 5 bases, and 9 bases lay between the germline ends. Looked up from germline, CDR1 is DFQATT and CDR2 is SNEGSKA (reference sequence). This CDR3 is built from 11 residues. CDR3 bases: TGCAGTGCTCCCCAACCGGAGACCCAGTACTTC. This encodes CSAPQPETQYF.

This clone is a singleton in its sample. The chain joins TRBV24-1 to TRBJ2-1, with TRBD2 matching over 15 bases. Germline V gene sequence: CDR1 KGHDR, CDR2 SFDVKD. The length of the CDR3 is 17 residues. Losses at the gene ends were 5 bases for V and 8 bases for J; bases not matched to a gene: 9. CDR3 coding DNA: TGTGCCACCAGTGTTGGGGAGGGACTAGCGGGGGGCGATGAGCAGTTCTTC. Translated: CATSVGEGLAGGDEQFF.

The chain has TRBV15 and TRBJ1-3, with no clear D. This CDR3 comprises 16 residues. The germline V and J ends were trimmed by 0 bases and 0 bases, with 9 bases remaining between them. Per the germline V gene, CDR1 is LNHNV and CDR2 is YYDKDF (reference sequence). CDR3 loop: CATSRDNTCSGNTIYF. Here the CDR3 DNA reads TGTGCCACCAGCAGAGATAACACATGCTCTGGAAACACCATATATTTT.

CDR3 nucleotides: TGCGCCAGCAGGACTAGCGGGAGAGGGGATACGCAGTATTTT. Its protein is CASRTSGRGDTQYF. The chain joins TRBV5-1 to TRBJ2-3, with 12 bases that match TRBD2. The CDR3 length is 14 residues. Germline trimming cut 5 bases from V and 6 bases from J; bases unmatched to any gene: 4. Germline lookup yields CDR1 SGHRS and CDR2 YFSETQ.

Comments on this clone: Relative to the germline gene, one junction end is altered; a read error may explain this. J is TRBJ1-2 and V is TRBV29-1; 9 positions match TRBD1. This CDR3 has 13 amino acids. Germline lookup yields CDR1 SQVTM and CDR2 ANQGSEA. CDR3 sequence reads: CSAEQGAYYGYTF. The CDR3, as DNA: TGCAGCGCTGAACAGGGGGCGTATTATGGCTACACCTTC.

This chain connects TRBV24-1 to TRBJ1-1; D might be TRBD1 (6 bases). The CDR3 consists of 13 residues. V was trimmed by 3 bases and J by 4 bases, leaving 8 bases between them. Germline CDR1 reads KGHDR; CDR2 reads SFDVKD. The DNA for the CDR3 is TGTGCCACCAGTGATAAAGGGGGCACTGAAGCTTTCTTT. Its translation is CATSDKGGTEAFF.

The chain recombines TRBV27 with TRBJ2-1; 11 bases are shared with TRBD2. The CDR3 consists of 15 residues. V shed 4 bases, J shed 4 bases, and the junction held 3 bases outside the gene matches. Germline CDR1 reads MNHEY; CDR2 reads SMNVEV (reference sequence). The CDR3 loop reads CASSSGLADYNEQFF. Written as DNA, the CDR3 is TGTGCCAGCAGTTCGGGACTAGCGGATTACAATGAGCAGTTCTTC.

This chain uses TRBV29-1 with TRBJ2-5; the D gene is possibly TRBD2 (5 bases). V lost 4 bases to trimming and J lost 5 bases, with 8 bases between them. Looked up from germline, CDR1 is SQVTM and CDR2 is ANQGSEA. This CDR3 has 11 amino acids. The CDR3 reads CSVVEGETQYF. CDR3 DNA sequence: TGCAGCGTTGTAGAGGGCGAGACCCAGTACTTC.